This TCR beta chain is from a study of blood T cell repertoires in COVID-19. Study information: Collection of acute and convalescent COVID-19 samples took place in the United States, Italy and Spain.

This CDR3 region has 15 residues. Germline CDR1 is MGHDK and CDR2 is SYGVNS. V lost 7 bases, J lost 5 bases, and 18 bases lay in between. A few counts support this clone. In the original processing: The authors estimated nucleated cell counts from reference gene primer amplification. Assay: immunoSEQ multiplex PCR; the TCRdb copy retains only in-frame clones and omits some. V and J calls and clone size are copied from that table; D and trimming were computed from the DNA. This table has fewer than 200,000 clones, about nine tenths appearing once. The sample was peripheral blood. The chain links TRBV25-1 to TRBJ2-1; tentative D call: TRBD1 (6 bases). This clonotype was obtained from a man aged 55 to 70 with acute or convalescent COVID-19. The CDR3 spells CASTERGSWNNEQFF. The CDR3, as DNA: TGTGCCAGCACCGAGAGGGGGAGTTGGAACAATGAGCAGTTCTTC.